This TCR beta chain was captured by sequencing in a study of cytomegalovirus exposure and HLA in healthy donors. Study-wide points: Under in vitro conditions, a few CMV-associated chains were confirmed as specific for CMV antigens. Most observed TCR sequences were rare, whereas some public TCRs were detected in many donors. The study put around 180 TCR beta chains on its list as cytomegalovirus-associated.

The CDR3 length is 14 residues. Germline lookup yields CDR1 SGHNT and CDR2 YYREEE (reference sequence). The V and J ends lost 1 base and 6 bases, in that order; junction bases with no gene match: 4. Details on this clone: Its matching antigen is unknown.

Sequencing was performed with immunoSEQ multiplex PCR; in TCRdb, only in-frame clones are kept and a portion is missing. Of about 76,000 clones listed, around 94% are singletons. V gene TRBV5-4 combines with J gene TRBJ2-1; 7 nucleotides agree with TRBD1. The sequence came from a man between 18 and 35 years old in good health and CMV-seropositive. The sample was PBMCs. The CDR3, as DNA: TGTGCCAGCAGCTTGCCAGGGGGAAGCAATGAGCAGTTCTTC. Translating it yields CASSLPGGSNEQFF.